Below are 2 T cell receptor beta chains sequenced from a single sample in a study of blood T cell repertoires in COVID-19. Profiled with immunoSEQ multiplex PCR; TCRdb holds only in-frame clones, not every one. The data show under 300,000 clones, approximately 80% seen once. Sample: peripheral blood. These receptors were taken from a man aged 40-49 years who had recovered from COVID-19.

The chain uses TRBV3-1 (or the pseudogene TRBV3-2) and TRBJ2-5, with TRBD1 identical over 7 bases. Germline-derived CDR1 and CDR2 are LGHDT and YNNKEL (reference sequence). J lost 2 bases, V lost 4 bases, and 13 bases had no gene match. The CDR3 covers 17 residues. In nucleotides, the CDR3 is TGTGCCAGCAGCCTCCAGCAGGGGCGCAGGGGGCAAGAGACCCAGTACTTC. The encoded protein is CASSLQQGRRGQETQYF.

The V and J genes are TRBV6-5 and TRBJ1-3; 7 nucleotides align to TRBD1. With V trimmed by 8 bases and J by 14 bases, 12 bases remained unmatched. The CDR3 contains 12 residues. The germline V gene has CDR1 MNHEY and CDR2 SVGAGI. In DNA form, the CDR3 reads TGTGCCAGCGGCCCCTTATACAGGGGCGTATATTTT. It is translated as CASGPLYRGVYF.